This paragraph reports one T cell receptor (beta chain). As yet, its antigen is unknown. CDR1 and CDR2 (germline): MNHNS, SASEGT. This CDR3 is built from 15 residues. The J segment lost 3 bases and the V segment lost 6 bases, leaving 7 bases of the junction unmatched. The source of the sample is a study of shared clonotypes between healthy human individuals. Study-level points and caveats: Sharing across four donors was highest in naive CD4 (around 5%) and lowest in memory CD8 (roughly 0.4%).

Selected positively for CCR7 and CD45RO-negative, naive CD8 cells excluded terminally differentiated effector memory CD45RA+ cells. The method was immunoSEQ multiplex PCR; TCRdb's version includes in-frame clones alone and lacks a portion of them. Of 650,000 to 800,000 clones detected, 90% to 95% appear once; the ten largest clones hold about 24%. The TCR sequence derives from a man aged 30-40 years in good health. The material sequenced was naive CD8+ T cells sorted from blood. The genes are TRBV6-1 and TRBJ2-3; 9 bases are a match to TRBD1. CDR3 residues: CASRLGQGSTDTQYF. The CDR3 DNA reads as TGTGCCAGCAGGTTGGGACAGGGAAGTACAGATACGCAGTATTTT.